Listed below are T cell receptor beta chains from one sample, sequenced in a study of blood T cell repertoires in COVID-19. Assay: immunoSEQ multiplex PCR; the TCRdb copy retains only in-frame clones and omits some. The table includes some 670,000 clones, approximately 90% detected once. Sequenced material: peripheral blood. Receptors originate from a woman in her late teens or twenties with acute or convalescent COVID-19. Each CDR3 is given with its conserved first and last residue. The order of the fields is clone size, CDR3 length, J gene, V gene, D gene, CDR3 protein, CDR3 DNA. D genes are given only for firm matches. Expanded clones get a size class; other rows say once, few or many, or leave the size out.

- | 18 | TRBJ1-1 | TRBV6-2/TRBV6-3 | TRBD1 | CASSYSQGLSIMNTEAFF | TGTGCCAGCAGTTATTCACAGGGGCTATCCATAATGAACACTGAAGCTTTCTTT
- | 14 | TRBJ1-2 | TRBV18 | - | CASSPGRGSYGYTF | TGTGCCAGCTCACCAGGGAGGGGTAGCTATGGCTACACCTTC
- | 15 | TRBJ2-6 | TRBV20-1 | - | CSASNRAPGANVLTF | TGCAGTGCTAGTAACAGGGCACCTGGGGCCAACGTCCTGACTTTC
- | 15 | TRBJ1-6 | TRBV11-1 | TRBD1 | CASSLGDRRNSPLHF | TGTGCCAGCAGCTTAGGGGACAGGCGGAATTCACCCCTCCACTTT
- | 15 | TRBJ1-3 | TRBV6-5 | - | CASTGGLDSGNTIYF | TGTGCCAGCACGGGGGGGCTGGACTCTGGAAACACCATATATTTT
- | 16 | TRBJ1-6 | TRBV7-2 | - | CASSLEGGWAGSPLHF | TGTGCCAGCAGCTTAGAAGGAGGCTGGGCGGGTTCACCCCTCCACTTT
- | 14 | TRBJ1-1 | TRBV5-1 | - | CASSFTTGNTEAFF | TGCGCCAGCAGTTTTACGACAGGAAACACTGAAGCTTTCTTT
- | 14 | TRBJ1-2 | TRBV4-1 | - | CASSPQTGPYGYTF | TGCGCCAGCAGCCCTCAGACAGGACCCTATGGCTACACCTTC
- | 14 | TRBJ1-4 | TRBV12-5 | - | CASGFPASREKLFF | TGTGCTAGTGGTTTTCCCGCCAGTCGTGAAAAACTGTTTTTT
- | 16 | TRBJ2-7 | TRBV4-2 | TRBD1 | CASSQEMAGTEYEQYF | TGTGCCAGCAGCCAAGAGATGGCCGGGACAGAATACGAGCAGTACTTC
- | 12 | TRBJ2-1 | TRBV5-4 | - | CASSSGLGEQFF | TGTGCCAGCAGCTCCGGACTGGGTGAGCAGTTCTTC
once | 14 | TRBJ1-2 | TRBV5-4 | TRBD1 | CASSLQGVNYGYTF | TGTGCCAGCAGCTTGCAGGGGGTCAACTATGGCTACACCTTC
- | 14 | TRBJ1-2 | TRBV6-1 | - | CASSEGTVPYGYTF | TGTGCCAGCAGTGAAGGGACAGTTCCCTATGGCTACACCTTC
- | 16 | TRBJ1-3 | TRBV6-5 | - | CASSSPGGNIGNTIYF | TGTGCCAGCAGTTCCCCAGGCGGGAACATTGGAAACACCATATATTTT
- | 14 | TRBJ2-5 | TRBV5-1 | TRBD1 | CASSSGQGAETQYF | TGCGCCAGCAGCTCGGGACAGGGGGCAGAGACCCAGTACTTC
- | 14 | TRBJ2-4 | TRBV19 | - | CASSIVGTQSIQYF | TGTGCCAGTAGTATAGTCGGGACTCAGAGCATTCAGTACTTC
- | 19 | TRBJ1-4 | TRBV24-1 | TRBD1 | CATRVTGTGAVPRIEKLFF | TGTGCCACCAGAGTTACCGGGACAGGGGCTGTTCCCCGAATTGAAAAACTGTTTTTT
- | 12 | TRBJ2-7 | TRBV19 | - | CASTADTYEQYF | TGTGCCAGTACCGCAGACACCTACGAGCAGTACTTC
- | 14 | TRBJ2-7 | TRBV7-6 | - | CASSLDHSSYEQYF | TGTGCCAGCAGCTTAGACCACAGCTCCTACGAGCAGTACTTC
- | 14 | TRBJ1-2 | TRBV6-5 | TRBD1 | CASRTGTGGSGYTF | TGTGCCAGCAGAACCGGGACAGGGGGATCTGGCTACACCTTC
- | 18 | TRBJ1-2 | TRBV6-7 | TRBD1 | CASSYPTPGQAPDYGYTF | TGTGCCAGCAGTTACCCGACCCCGGGACAGGCTCCTGACTATGGCTACACCTTC
- | 17 | TRBJ2-3 | TRBV29-1 | TRBD2 | CSVQRGLAGISTDTQYF | TGCAGCGTCCAAAGGGGACTAGCGGGTATTTCCACAGATACGCAGTATTTT
- | 15 | TRBJ2-7 | TRBV28 | - | CASRALKQTVGEQYF | TGTGCCAGCAGGGCCCTAAAACAAACAGTCGGCGAGCAGTACTTC
- | 13 | TRBJ1-5 | TRBV3-1/TRBV3-2 | - | CASSPGDNQPQHF | TGTGCCAGCAGCCCGGGGGATAATCAGCCCCAGCATTTT